The source of this T cell receptor (beta chain) is a study of T cell responses to AZD1222 COVID-19 vaccine. Assay used: immunoSEQ multiplex PCR; TCRdb lists only in-frame clones, some missing. The sample includes approximately 60,000 clones, 76% of them seen just once. Study observations and caveats: Regions left unmutated in variants are reportedly the target of nearly half of spike-specific TCRs. Elevations in Spike-specific TCR breadth and depth followed administration of two AZD1222 doses. Baseline antibody screening turned up just five to seven seropositive AZD1222 recipients. Spike-wide coverage was observed for vaccine-associated CD4 TCRs, with dominant responses at 160-218 and 743-854.

The count of this clone is one. Its specificity is not known. The source material was peripheral blood, sampled on day 0 of AZD1222 vaccination. The sequence came from an adult in good health.

CDR3 DNA: TGTGCCAGTAGTATCGGTAGCGGGGGGGCAGAGACCCAGTACTTC. Translating it yields CASSIGSGGAETQYF. J is TRBJ2-5 and V is TRBV19; 11 bases match TRBD2. The CDR3 extends over 15 amino acids. The J segment lost 4 bases and the V segment lost 3 bases, leaving 4 bases of the junction unmatched. CDR1 and CDR2 (germline): LNHDA, SQIVND (reference sequence).